Presented here are 5 T cell receptor beta chains from one specimen sequenced in a study of post-analysis software for immune sequencing data. Whole-study findings and limits: In patients, about 5 TRBV segments were more frequent than in controls, with TRBV5-6, TRBV5-1 and TRBV20-1 among them.

Prepared libraries of TCR beta cDNA carried unique molecular identifiers. TCRdb ran MiXCR on the PCR reads and lists one entry per CDR3 protein. The sample contains about 770,000 distinct CDR3 sequences, just over 45% of which appear only once. These receptors lack a known antigen. Source material: blood. The origin of the receptors is a girl between 5 and 17 years old with multiple sclerosis.

The chain couples TRBV5-1 to TRBJ1-4, with D uncertain. Per germline, CDR1 SGHRS and CDR2 YFSETQ. The germline V and J ends were trimmed by 4 bases and 6 bases, with 16 bases remaining between them. CDR3 length equals 15 residues. This CDR3 reads CASSRIRSVDEKLFF. CDR3 in DNA: TGCGCCAGCAGCCGGATCAGGAGTGTTGATGAAAAACTGTTTTTT.

This chain joins TRBV12-3 or TRBV12-4 and TRBJ2-3; D tentatively fits TRBD1 or TRBD2 (7 bases each). V lost 6 bases, J lost 5 bases, and 15 bases lay in between. The CDR3 loop spans 14 amino acids. CDR3 in amino acids: CASSSPGGGDTQYF. CDR3 nucleotide sequence: TGTGCCAGCAGCTCCCCAGGGGGGGGAGATACGCAGTATTTT.

This clonotype has more than one count but fewer than ten. V is TRBV5-5 and J is TRBJ2-3; 10 bases agree with TRBD2. After removal of 8 bases from V and 4 bases from J, the junction contained 7 bases not matched to a gene. The V gene's germline CDR1 is SGHKS and CDR2 YYEKEE (reference sequence). The CDR3 runs 14 residues. The CDR3 protein is CASASGSLSDTQYF. DNA for the CDR3: TGTGCCAGTGCTAGCGGGAGTCTTTCAGATACGCAGTATTTT.

This clonotype was detected a few times. This chain uses TRBV7-3 with TRBJ1-2, with D hard to call. Trimming pared 0 bases from V and 8 bases from J, leaving 10 bases between. Germline CDR1 SGHTA, CDR2 FQGTGA. The CDR3 is made up of 13 amino acids. The CDR3 nucleotides read TGTGCCAGCAGCTTAACGGCAGGACGCGGCTACACCTTC. It yields the protein CASSLTAGRGYTF.

This chain's CDR3 is CASSEVQRQYF. The CDR3 DNA sequence: TGTGCCAGCAGTGAAGTACAACGGCAGTACTTC. The chain is built from TRBV6-1 and TRBJ2-7; no definite D call. In germline, CDR1 is MNHNS, CDR2 SASEGT. The CDR3 sequence is 11 residues long. V lost 1 base, J lost 9 bases, and 7 bases lay in between.